These 21 T cell receptor beta chains were sequenced from one sample in a study of T cell repertoires in cytomegalovirus infection. TCRdb recomputed calls from the reads with MiXCR, one row per CDR3 protein. The sample gives roughly 500,000 distinct CDR3 sequences, 16% of which show up once; roughly a quarter is in the top ten. Source material: CD8+ T cells from PBMCs. These TCRs come from a human donor in good health (CMV status not recorded). Some clones in this sample may be carry-over from other donors' samples.

A few counts support this clonotype. The chain couples TRBV6-1 to TRBJ2-7; no clear D gene. This CDR3 comprises 13 residues. V lost 5 bases, J lost 0 bases, and 8 bases lay in between. Germline V gene sequence: CDR1 MNHNS, CDR2 SASEGT. CDR3 loop: CASSLPTSYEQYF. Written as DNA, the CDR3 is TGTGCCAGCAGTTTACCGACCTCCTACGAGCAGTACTTC.

The CDR3 loop is CASSPTSDRRNQPQHF. Written as DNA, the CDR3 is TGTGCCAGCAGCCCTACATCGGACCGGCGCAATCAGCCCCAGCATTTT. This rearrangement joins TRBV5-5 to TRBJ1-5; D is undetermined. Germline V gene data show CDR1 as SGHKS and CDR2 as YYEKEE (reference sequence). The V and J ends lost 4 bases and 2 bases respectively, with 16 bases between them. The CDR3 covers 16 residues. Together with reference TRBV5-5 and TRBJ1-5, the CDR3 gives the full variable domain: DAGVTQSPTHLIKTRGQQVTLRCSPISGHKSVSWYQQVLGQGPQFIFQYYEKEERGRGNFPDRFSARQFPNYSSELNVNALLLGDSALYLCASSPTSDRRNQPQHFGDGTRLSIL.

In this sample, this clonotype turned up a few times. This chain links TRBV20-1 with TRBJ2-5, with TRBD1 matching over 8 bases. The CDR3 is 14 residues long. The trim removed 8 bases at V and 4 bases at J, leaving 12 bases unmatched. CDR1 and CDR2 from the germline V gene are DFQATT and SNEGSKA (reference sequence). CDR3 DNA sequence: TGCAGTAGCTCCGCCCAGGGGGCTCGAGAGACCCAGTACTTC. This codes for CSSSAQGARETQYF.

The rearrangement links TRBV11-2 to TRBJ2-1; TRBD2 might be the D (5 bases). Gene TRBJ2-7 matches the end of the DNA better, so the J call may be wrong. The germline CDR1 and CDR2 sequences are SGHAT and FQNNGV. The CDR3 loop spans 16 amino acids. CDR3 nucleotide sequence: TGTGCCAGCAGCCGGTGGGCTCGCGGCGGGTGGAATGAGCAGTACTTC. Translation: CASSRWARGGWNEQYF.

This clonotype was recorded only once. This chain connects TRBV30 to TRBJ2-1; D is possibly TRBD2 (5 bases). This CDR3 comprises 15 residues. Germline CDR1 and CDR2: GTSNPN and SVGIG (reference sequence). V lost 0 bases and J 2 bases, leaving 11 bases between the germline ends. CDR3 DNA: TGTGCCTGGAGTGTAGCGGTAGGCGCCTACAATGAGCAGTTCTTC. It encodes CAWSVAVGAYNEQFF.

The chain carries TRBV7-3 and TRBJ2-2, with 9 bases fitting TRBD2. The CDR3 is made up of 16 amino acids. V lost 6 bases and J lost 1; bases outside the gene matches: 6. Germline V gives CDR1 SGHTA, CDR2 FQGTGA. The CDR3 DNA follows: TGTGCCAGCAGTCGAGGGCGGGAGGGGAACACCGGGGAGCTGTTTTTT. Protein sequence: CASSRGREGNTGELFF.

The chain combines TRBV7-4 with TRBJ2-2; D possibly corresponds to TRBD1 (6 bases). This CDR3 has 13 residues. Germline V gene sequence: CDR1 SGHVT, CDR2 SQSDAQ. V was pared by 6 bases and J by 7 bases, with 12 bases between. The CDR3 sequence is CASRTGRDGELFF. The CDR3, as DNA: TGTGCCAGCAGGACAGGCAGGGACGGGGAGCTGTTTTTT.

This clonotype was seen ten or more times. The rearrangement uses TRBV7-9 and TRBJ1-4; 7 bases are a match to TRBD1. CDR1 and CDR2 from the germline V gene are SEHNR and FQNEAQ (reference sequence). This CDR3 comprises 15 residues. V shed 5 bases, J shed 8 bases, and the junction held 11 bases outside the gene matches. Here the CDR3 reads CASSKTGTEEEKLFF. As DNA, the CDR3 is TGTGCCAGCAGCAAAACCGGGACAGAAGAAGAAAAACTGTTTTTT. Full variable domain (remainder filled in from reference TRBV7-9 and TRBJ1-4): DTGVSQNPRHKITKRGQNVTFRCDPISEHNRLYWYRQTLGQGPEFLTYFQNEAQLEKSRLLSDRFSAERPKGSFSTLEIQRTEQGDSAMYLCASSKTGTEEEKLFFGSGTQLSVL.

The chain combines TRBV12-3 or TRBV12-4 with TRBJ2-1; maybe TRBD2 (6 bases). The CDR3 loop spans 15 amino acids. The V end was cut by 6 bases, the J end by 5 bases, with 17 bases between. The CDR3 DNA sequence: TGTGCCAGCAGCCTCAGGGACTCCCTCGACAATGAGCAGTTCTTC. The encoded protein is CASSLRDSLDNEQFF.

Remarks on this clonotype: A read error may be the cause here, since a much bigger clone is one base away. CDR3 in amino acids: CASSLWGDDTGGLFF. The CDR3 DNA reads as TGTGCCAGCAGCTTATGGGGGGACGACACCGGGGGGCTGTTTTTT. The rearrangement uses TRBV7-6 and TRBJ2-2, with D possibly TRBD2 on 6 matching bases. The CDR3 loop spans 15 amino acids. In germline, CDR1 is SGHVS, CDR2 FNYEAQ. The full variable domain, rest sourced from reference TRBV7-6 and TRBJ2-2, is GAGVSQSPRYKVTKRGQDVALRCDPISGHVSLYWYRQALGQGPEFLTYFNYEAQQDKSGLPNDRFSAERPEGSISTLTIQRTEQRDSAMYRCASSLWGDDTGGLFFGEGSRLTVL.

This clonotype turned up a few times. V is TRBV14 and J is TRBJ2-7, with D uncertain. V lost 6 bases to trimming and J lost 0 bases, with 9 bases between them. The germline V gene encodes CDR1 SGHDN and CDR2 FVKESK. This CDR3 region has 13 residues. The CDR3 region is CASRLRSSYEQYF. CDR3 sequence (DNA): TGTGCCAGCAGACTCAGGAGCTCCTACGAGCAGTACTTC.

Only a few counts were recorded for this clonotype. V gene TRBV6-5 combines with J gene TRBJ1-1; D may be TRBD1 (6 bases). This CDR3 is 13 amino acids long. Trimming pared 7 bases from V and 5 bases from J, leaving 14 bases between. Germline loops: CDR1 MNHEY, CDR2 SVGAGI. The CDR3 DNA sequence: TGTGCCAGCACGTACAGGGATGGAACTGAAGCTTTCTTT. It codes for CASTYRDGTEAFF.

This clonotype has at least ten counts. The chain has TRBV7-8 and TRBJ1-2; the D gene is possibly TRBD1 (5 bases). Germline CDR1 SGHVS, CDR2 FQNEAQ. The CDR3 runs to 13 residues. Trimming stripped 5 bases from V and 7 bases from J, with 14 bases between. The CDR3 sequence is CASSKQDTTGYTF. The CDR3 DNA reads TGTGCCAGCAGCAAACAGGATACTACTGGCTACACCTTC.

The V call is TRBV2, the J call TRBJ2-7; D is tentatively TRBD1 or TRBD2 (6 bases each). Germline V gives CDR1 SNHLY, CDR2 FYNNEI. The CDR3 loop spans 14 amino acids. The V and J ends lost 8 bases and 7 bases respectively, with 21 bases between them. CDR3 coding DNA: TGTGCCAGCTTCCTGGTACAGGGACTTAGGGAGCAGTACTTC. It translates to CASFLVQGLREQYF.

On this clonotype itself: A much larger clone is a single base away; this may be a read error. The gene calls are TRBV11-2 and TRBJ2-3; 8 bases are shared with TRBD2. The V and J ends lost 5 bases and 2 bases, in that order; junction bases with no gene match: 6. There are 15 residues in the CDR3. Germline loops: CDR1 SGHAT, CDR2 FQNNGV. The CDR3 DNA is TGTGCCAGCAGCCCCATAGCGGGAAACACAGATACGCAGTATTTT. As protein: CASSPIAGNTDTQYF.

Ten or more counts support this clonotype. The V call is TRBV28, the J call TRBJ2-7, with 8 bases fitting TRBD1. CDR1 and CDR2 from the germline V gene are MDHEN and SYDVKM. Trimming at V came to 5 bases and at J to 1 base, leaving 10 bases not matched to a gene. The CDR3 loop spans 16 amino acids. The chain's CDR3 is CASSKRTGSRSYEQYF. CDR3 nucleotide sequence: TGTGCCAGCAGTAAACGGACAGGGTCGAGGTCCTACGAGCAGTACTTC.

The rearrangement links TRBV14 to TRBJ2-7; no definite D call. The CDR3 has 15 residues. V was shortened by 3 bases and J by 2 bases, with 14 bases between the two germline ends. Per the germline V gene, CDR1 is SGHDN and CDR2 is FVKESK. CDR3 amino acids: CASSQRNQATYEQYF. The CDR3 nucleotides are TGTGCCAGCAGCCAGAGGAACCAGGCTACCTACGAGCAGTACTTC.

In its sample, this clonotype was seen a few times. The chain combines TRBV6-5 with TRBJ2-1; TRBD2 aligns across 8 bases. The CDR3 spans 14 residues. V shed 2 bases and J 10 bases; nucleotides not matched to a gene: 7. Germline lookup yields CDR1 MNHEY and CDR2 SVGAGI. CDR3: CASSYGAAGGEQFF. DNA for the CDR3: TGTGCCAGCAGTTACGGTGCGGCGGGAGGCGAGCAGTTCTTC.

This chain joins TRBV7-9 and TRBJ2-7; D is tentatively TRBD1 or TRBD2 (5 bases each). Germline-derived CDR1 and CDR2 are SEHNR and FQNEAQ (reference sequence). The CDR3 loop spans 15 amino acids. V dropped 4 bases and J dropped 4 bases, with 17 bases sitting between them. The CDR3: CASSSPDYRSYEQYF. CDR3 nucleotide sequence: TGTGCCAGCAGCTCACCCGACTACAGGTCGTACGAGCAGTACTTC.

The CDR3 DNA reads TGTGCCAGCAGCGTATCGGAGGGAGCGGGGGCCTACGAGCAGTACTTC. Translated, it gives CASSVSEGAGAYEQYF. The chain carries TRBV9 and TRBJ2-7; 8 positions agree with TRBD2. CDR1 SGDLS and CDR2 YYNGEE come from the germline V gene. V shed 1 base, J shed 2 bases, and the junction held 8 bases outside the gene matches. This CDR3 comprises 16 residues.

This clonotype came up a few times. The chain uses TRBV6-1 and TRBJ2-7, with no clear D. The CDR3 spans 14 residues. The V and J ends lost 1 base and 2 bases respectively, with 9 bases between them. The germline CDR1 and CDR2 sequences are MNHNS and SASEGT. The CDR3: CASSEVSATYEQYF. The CDR3 DNA is TGTGCCAGCAGTGAAGTAAGTGCAACCTACGAGCAGTACTTC.